Reported below is one TCR beta chain. This sample is drawn from a study of blood T cell repertoires in COVID-19. Study background: The samples span acute and convalescent COVID-19 from the United States, Italy and Spain.

Only in-frame clones appear in the TCRdb table, and some are missing; sequencing was by immunoSEQ multiplex PCR. This table holds under 300,000 clones, approximately 84% found once. CDR3 size: 11 residues. Germline V gives CDR1 MNHEY, CDR2 SVGAGI. Between the trimmed V and J ends, which lost 0 bases and 11 bases, there was a span of 7 bases. This TCR derives from a man in his fifties with acute or convalescent COVID-19. Sample: peripheral blood. V and J are TRBV6-5 and TRBJ1-1; a possible D gene is TRBD1 (5 bases). The DNA of the CDR3 is TGTGCCAGCAGTTACTCGGGGGGGGCTTTCTTT. It specifies CASSYSGGAFF.